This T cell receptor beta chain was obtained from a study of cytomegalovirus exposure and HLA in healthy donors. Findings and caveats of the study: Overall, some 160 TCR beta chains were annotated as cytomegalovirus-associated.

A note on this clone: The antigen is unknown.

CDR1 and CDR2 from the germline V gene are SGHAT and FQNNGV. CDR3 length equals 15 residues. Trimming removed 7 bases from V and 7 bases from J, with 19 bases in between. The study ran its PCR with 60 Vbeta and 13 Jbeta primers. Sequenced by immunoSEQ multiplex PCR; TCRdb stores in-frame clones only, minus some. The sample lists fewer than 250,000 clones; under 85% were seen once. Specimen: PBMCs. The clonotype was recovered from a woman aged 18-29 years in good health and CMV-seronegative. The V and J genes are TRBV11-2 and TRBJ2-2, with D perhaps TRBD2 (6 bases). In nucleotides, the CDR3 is TGTGCCAGCATCCTGGGACTCCCAGGGCACGGGGAGCTGTTTTTT. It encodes CASILGLPGHGELFF.